Listed below are T cell receptor beta chains from one sample, sequenced in a study of identifying expanded T cells in peripheral blood. Data came from immunoSEQ multiplex PCR; TCRdb stores just in-frame clones and leaves some out. The sample includes tens of thousands of clones, 88% of them seen just once. Sequencing was done on a sample of blood. The receptor source for this set is a person between 18 and 69 years old in good health. Each CDR3 is given with its conserved first and last residue. Fields, in order: clone size, D gene, V gene, J gene, CDR3 DNA, CDR3 protein. D genes are given only for firm matches. Not every row has a clone size; where given, it reads once, few, many or a size class.

>-|TRBD1|TRBV5-1|TRBJ2-5
TGCGCCAGCAGCTTCGGACAGGGGCGGCAAGAGACCCAGTACTTC
CASSFGQGRQETQYF
>-|-|TRBV7-3|TRBJ2-7
TGTGCCAGCAGCTTAACTGGTGGCAGCTCCTACGAGCAGTACTTC
CASSLTGGSSYEQYF
>-|-|TRBV5-4|TRBJ2-2
TGTGCCAGCAGCTTGACCCCGAACACCGGGGAGCTGTTTTTT
CASSLTPNTGELFF
>once|-|TRBV19|TRBJ1-2
TGTGCCAGTAGTTATACGGGTGGTGGCTACACCTTC
CASSYTGGGYTF
>-|TRBD1|TRBV5-1|TRBJ1-1
TGCGCCAGCAGCTTTCAGGGGGAGGGCACTGAAGCTTTCTTT
CASSFQGEGTEAFF
>-|TRBD2|TRBV9|TRBJ2-1
TGTGCCAGCAGCCAAAGCGGGAGGGCCTACAATGAGCAGTTCTTC
CASSQSGRAYNEQFF
>-|-|TRBV5-5|TRBJ1-1
TGTGCCAGCAGCGTGGCCCTAAGTGGCACTGAAGCTTTCTTT
CASSVALSGTEAFF
>few|-|TRBV30|TRBJ1-6
TGTGCCTGGAGTGTATCGTGGGGTATTGGTAATTCACCCCTCCACTTT
CAWSVSWGIGNSPLHF
>-|TRBD1|TRBV19|TRBJ2-5
TGTGCCAGTAGTATCCCGACAGGGGGTAACCAAGAGACCCAGTACTTC
CASSIPTGGNQETQYF
>-|-|TRBV29-1|TRBJ1-2
TGCAGCGTTCTGACAGGCCCCTATGGCTACACCTTC
CSVLTGPYGYTF
>once|-|TRBV27|TRBJ2-7
TGTGCCAGCAGTTACGGCCCGGACTGGTTTGGGGAGCAGTACTTC
CASSYGPDWFGEQYF
>-|-|TRBV7-9|TRBJ2-7
TGTGCCAGCAGCTTAGTGAATTACGAGCAGTACTTC
CASSLVNYEQYF
>-|-|TRBV13|TRBJ2-3
TGTGCCAGCAGCACCCAGACAGCGTACACAGATACGCAGTATTTT
CASSTQTAYTDTQYF
>-|-|TRBV7-9|TRBJ2-5
TGTGCCAGCAGCCCCCAAGAGACCCAGTACTTC
CASSPQETQYF
>few|TRBD2|TRBV11-3|TRBJ2-7
TGTGCCAGCAGCCCGACTAGCGGGAGAGTTTACGAGCAGTACTTC
CASSPTSGRVYEQYF
>-|-|TRBV7-9|TRBJ1-5
TGTGCCAGCAGCCCTAGCAATCAGCCCCAGCATTTT
CASSPSNQPQHF
>-|-|TRBV2|TRBJ1-3
TGTGCCAGCAGTGAAGCTGGAAACACCATATATTTT
CASSEAGNTIYF
>-|-|TRBV7-9|TRBJ1-3
TGTGCCAGCAGCACCGGAAACACCATATATTTT
CASSTGNTIYF
>once|-|TRBV4-3|TRBJ1-4
TGCGCCAGCAGCCAAGCCCGGGGGGCAACTAATGAAAAACTGTTTTTT
CASSQARGATNEKLFF
>-|TRBD1|TRBV9|TRBJ1-4
TGTGCCAGCAGCGTACGACAGGGTGGTGAAAAACTGTTTTTT
CASSVRQGGEKLFF
>-|-|TRBV9|TRBJ1-2
TGTGCCAGCAGCGCGGTTAGGGGTCATGGCTACACCTTC
CASSAVRGHGYTF
>-|TRBD1|TRBV6-6|TRBJ1-1
TGTGCCAGCAGGGACAGGGACTACCCTGAAGCTTTCTTT
CASRDRDYPEAFF
>-|TRBD1|TRBV7-8|TRBJ2-5
TGTGCCAGCAGCTCAACAGGGGGACAAGAGACCCAGTACTTC
CASSSTGGQETQYF
>-|TRBD2|TRBV9|TRBJ2-7
TGTGCCAGCAGCCCCACTAGCGGAGGGACCTACGAGCAGTACTTC
CASSPTSGGTYEQYF
>-|-|TRBV4-3|TRBJ1-2
TGCGCCAGCAGCCAAGATAGGGGGGACTATGGCTACACCTTC
CASSQDRGDYGYTF
>-|TRBD2|TRBV4-1|TRBJ2-5
TGCGCCAGCAGCCAAGATCTGGCGGGGGGTATAAAGACCCAGTACTTC
CASSQDLAGGIKTQYF
>-|TRBD2|TRBV2|TRBJ2-7
TGTGCCAGCACCCTACTAGCGGGAAGCTCCTACGAGCAGTACTTC
CASTLLAGSSYEQYF
>few|-|TRBV7-9|TRBJ1-2
TGTGCCAGCAGCTTGGGCAGGGGAGACTATGGCTACACCTTC
CASSLGRGDYGYTF
>-|-|TRBV19|TRBJ1-5
TGTGCCACCCAATCACAGGTTGGCAATCAGCCCCAGCATTTT
CATQSQVGNQPQHF
>-|TRBD2|TRBV6-1|TRBJ2-1
TGTGCCAGCAGTCGACTAGCGGGAGGGGACAATGAGCAGTTCTTC
CASSRLAGGDNEQFF
>-|TRBD1|TRBV30|TRBJ1-5
TGTGCCTGGAGTGGATCTCTGGGGACAGGCAATCAGCCCCAGCATTTT
CAWSGSLGTGNQPQHF
>-|-|TRBV6-1|TRBJ1-5
TGTGCCAGCAGTGAAGCTGAGGTGTTGAATCAGCCCCAGCATTTT
CASSEAEVLNQPQHF
>once|-|TRBV15|TRBJ2-1
TGTGCCACCAGCAGAGATCTGGGTCGGGGGGCGCGCAATGAGCAGTTCTTC
CATSRDLGRGARNEQFF
>-|-|TRBV19|TRBJ2-7
TGTGCCAGTAGTATGAGACTAGGGCCCTACGAGCAGTACTTC
CASSMRLGPYEQYF
>-|TRBD2|TRBV14|TRBJ2-3
TGTGCCAGCAGCCAAGAAGCGGGGGGTGCTACGCAGTATTTT
CASSQEAGGATQYF
>-|TRBD2|TRBV19|TRBJ2-7
TGTGCCAGTAGTATAGGGGGGGGACTACTCTACGAGCAGTACTTC
CASSIGGGLLYEQYF
>-|-|TRBV4-1|TRBJ2-3
TGCGCCAGCAGCCGAATCGGGGGGCGTACAGATACGCAGTATTTT
CASSRIGGRTDTQYF
>-|-|TRBV9|TRBJ2-3
TGTGCCAGCAGCGCGATCGGGGGGCCAGATACGCAGTATTTT
CASSAIGGPDTQYF
>-|TRBD2|TRBV4-1|TRBJ2-5
TGCGCCAGCAGCCAAGTCAGCGGGGGGGTGGGAGAGACCCAGTACTTC
CASSQVSGGVGETQYF
>-|-|TRBV2|TRBJ1-5
TGTGCCAGCAACCGGGGGGATCAGCCCCAGCATTTT
CASNRGDQPQHF
>medium-sized|-|TRBV7-8|TRBJ1-5
TGTGCCAGCAGCTTACGTGAGCAGGCATATAGCAATCAGCCCCAGCATTTT
CASSLREQAYSNQPQHF
>-|TRBD1|TRBV19|TRBJ2-3
TGTGCCAGTAGTATTCGACAGGGTAATAAGGATACGCAGTATTTT
CASSIRQGNKDTQYF
>-|-|TRBV6-5|TRBJ1-2
TGTGCCAGCAGTTACTCGAGGGCGCCGGGCTACACCTTC
CASSYSRAPGYTF
>-|-|TRBV12-5|TRBJ2-1
TGTGCTAGTGGTTTGGAGAGGAATGAGCAGTTCTTC
CASGLERNEQFF
>-|-|TRBV5-6|TRBJ2-1
TGTGCCAGCAGCTTGTTGTCAGCTAGATACAATGAGCAGTTCTTC
CASSLLSARYNEQFF
>-|TRBD2|TRBV19|TRBJ2-7
TGTGCCAGTAGTCCACTAGCGGGATCTACGGGCGAGCAGTACTTC
CASSPLAGSTGEQYF
>once|TRBD2|TRBV11-2|TRBJ2-5
TGTGCCAGCAGCTTCTTCAGGACTAGAGACGAGACCCAGTACTTC
CASSFFRTRDETQYF
>-|-|TRBV20-1|TRBJ2-1
TGCAGCGCCAGTCTTGCGAATGAGCAGTTCTTC
CSASLANEQFF
>-|TRBD2|TRBV19|TRBJ2-7
TGTGCCAGTAGTATAGTTGCGGGAGGAGGCTACGAGCAGTACTTC
CASSIVAGGGYEQYF
>-|-|TRBV7-2|TRBJ1-3
TGTGCCAGCAGCCTACGAAGCGGGGGGTTAACCCTTGGAAACACCATATATTTT
CASSLRSGGLTLGNTIYF
>-|TRBD1|TRBV19|TRBJ1-2
TGTGCCAGTAGCCGACAGGGAACACTTGTTTTTGGCTATGGCTACACCTTC
CASSRQGTLVFGYGYTF
>-|-|TRBV5-1|TRBJ1-1
TGCGCCAGCAGCGGCTGGGTCATGAACACTGAAGCTTTCTTT
CASSGWVMNTEAFF
>-|-|TRBV5-5|TRBJ1-2
TGTGCCAGCAGCACTAGACAGGACCCTCGTTATGGCTACACCTTC
CASSTRQDPRYGYTF
>-|-|TRBV4-1|TRBJ1-2
TGCGCCAGCAGCCAAATTGGGGGGACTAACTATGGCTACACCTTC
CASSQIGGTNYGYTF
>-|-|TRBV14|TRBJ1-2
TGTGCCAGCAGCCACACCTTTGACTATGGCTACACCTTC
CASSHTFDYGYTF
>-|TRBD1|TRBV27|TRBJ1-2
TGTGCCAGCGGACTAGACAGGGAGAATGTGAACTATGGCTACACCTTC
CASGLDRENVNYGYTF
>-|TRBD1|TRBV7-9|TRBJ1-3
TGTGCCAGCAGCCCGTCCACAGGGGGGATCTCTGGAAACACCATATATTTT
CASSPSTGGISGNTIYF
>-|-|TRBV7-3|TRBJ2-1
TGTGCCAGCAGCTCGTCGTTGGGGACCCAGTACAATGAGCAGTTCTTC
CASSSSLGTQYNEQFF
>-|-|TRBV5-4|TRBJ1-2
TGTGCCAGCAGCCTGGCCAAGGGGCCGGGTGGCTACACCTTC
CASSLAKGPGGYTF